One sample yielded the 13 T cell receptor beta chains listed below, sequenced in a study of cytomegalovirus exposure and HLA in healthy donors. Sequenced by immunoSEQ multiplex PCR; TCRdb stores in-frame clones only, minus some. The repertoire has 90,000 to 150,000 clones, approximately 81% of them found once; the top ten carry under 2.5%. The sequencing sample was made of PBMCs. The receptors shown here come from a woman younger than 45 in good health and CMV-seronegative.

The J gene is TRBJ1-4, the V gene TRBV9; 8 bases match TRBD1. The CDR3 has 18 residues. Unmatched junction bases numbered 10, after V lost 3 bases and J lost 0 bases. Germline CDR1 is SGDLS and CDR2 is YYNGEE. CDR3 protein: CASSAGGRAFATNEKLFF. CDR3 DNA sequence: TGTGCCAGCAGCGCAGGGGGCAGGGCGTTCGCAACTAATGAAAAACTGTTTTTT.

The CDR3 protein is CSVASTSFNEQFF. CDR3 coding DNA: TGCAGCGTTGCCTCGACTAGTTTCAATGAGCAGTTCTTC. The V and J genes are TRBV29-1 and TRBJ2-1; a weak D match, TRBD2 (6 bases). V lost 4 bases and J lost 6, with 13 bases in between. Per the germline V gene, CDR1 is SQVTM and CDR2 is ANQGSEA. This CDR3 comprises 13 residues.

The chain recombines TRBV6-6 with TRBJ2-5; D possibly corresponds to TRBD2 (8 bases). Trimming cost V 5 bases and J 5 bases, with 15 bases left between them. CDR3 size: 14 residues. Germline V gives CDR1 MNHNY, CDR2 SVGAGI (reference sequence). In DNA form, the CDR3 reads TGTGCCAGCAGTCGACGGGGGGGACAGGAGACCCAGTACTTC. This translates into CASSRRGGQETQYF.

The J gene is TRBJ1-6, the V gene TRBV19; 8 bases fit TRBD1. CDR1 LNHDA and CDR2 SQIVND come from the germline V gene (reference sequence). V dropped 4 bases and J dropped 6; count of bases not matched to a gene: 11. The CDR3 has 17 residues. The CDR3 region has the DNA TGTGCCAGTAGTACTCAGGACAGGGCCATGCTTAATTCACCCCTCCACTTT. This sequence encodes CASSTQDRAMLNSPLHF.

In its sample, this clone was seen a few times. The chain carries TRBV5-1 and TRBJ1-1; 9 bases agree with TRBD1. The junction had 4 bases not matched to a gene; V was cut back by 0 bases and J by 4 bases. The CDR3 consists of 15 residues. Germline V CDR1 and CDR2: SGHRS, YFSETQ. The CDR3 DNA reads as TGCGCCAGCAGCTTGGGGGACAGGGAGGGCACTGAAGCTTTCTTT. It translates to CASSLGDREGTEAFF.

This rearrangement joins TRBV6-1 to TRBJ2-1; D unresolved. Germline assignment: CDR1 MNHNS and CDR2 SASEGT. Trimming removed 4 bases at V and 3 bases at J, with 10 bases between. The CDR3 totals 14 residues. The CDR3 DNA sequence: TGTGCCAGCAGTGTCCGGGTCGACTACAATGAGCAGTTCTTC. Protein product: CASSVRVDYNEQFF.

The chain combines TRBV10-3 with TRBJ2-5; the match to TRBD1 covers 9 bases. The CDR3 runs to 17 residues. The germline V gene encodes CDR1 ENHRY and CDR2 SYGVKD. After removal of 4 bases from V and 5 bases from J, the junction contained 14 bases not matched to a gene. CDR3 coding DNA: TGTGCCATCAGTGGGGGACAGGGTCACCCCACGGGGGAGACCCAGTACTTC. Protein: CAISGGQGHPTGETQYF.

This clone has only one observation. The chain joins TRBV5-1 to TRBJ2-7; perhaps TRBD2 as D (6 bases). Germline V gives CDR1 SGHRS, CDR2 YFSETQ. The V gene lost 4 bases and the J gene lost 0 bases, with 17 bases spanning the gap. The CDR3 runs 16 residues. The CDR3 is CASSQDWGESSYEQYF. The CDR3 bases are TGCGCCAGCAGCCAAGATTGGGGGGAGAGCTCCTACGAGCAGTACTTC. Filled out from reference TRBV5-1 and TRBJ2-7, the complete variable domain reads KAGVTQTPRYLIKTRGQQVTLSCSPISGHRSVSWYQQTPGQGLQFLFEYFSETQRNKGNFPGRFSGRQFSNSRSEMNVSTLELGDSALYLCASSQDWGESSYEQYFGPGTRLTVT.

This sequence joins TRBV5-1 and TRBJ2-3; 9 bases are shared with TRBD1. The V and J ends lost 4 bases and 2 bases, in that order; junction bases with no gene match: 8. Germline-derived CDR1 and CDR2 are SGHRS and YFSETQ. CDR3 length equals 16 residues. The CDR3 nucleotides are TGCGCCAGCAGCACAACCCGGGACAGGGTCACAGATACGCAGTATTTT. Its translation: CASSTTRDRVTDTQYF. Together with reference TRBV5-1 and TRBJ2-3, the CDR3 gives the full variable domain: KAGVTQTPRYLIKTRGQQVTLSCSPISGHRSVSWYQQTPGQGLQFLFEYFSETQRNKGNFPGRFSGRQFSNSRSEMNVSTLELGDSALYLCASSTTRDRVTDTQYFGPGTRLTVL.

The chain links TRBV29-1 to TRBJ1-1; perhaps TRBD1 as D (6 bases). CDR3 length equals 12 residues. Germline-derived CDR1 and CDR2 are SQVTM and ANQGSEA. Between the trimmed V and J ends, which lost 7 bases and 2 bases, there was a span of 11 bases. The CDR3 DNA is TGCAGCGGCCACAGGGTAAACACTGAAGCTTTCTTT. Translation: CSGHRVNTEAFF.

This chain links TRBV5-1 with TRBJ1-6, with no clear D. Germline CDR1 and CDR2: SGHRS and YFSETQ. Trimming pared 5 bases from V and 0 bases from J, leaving 12 bases between. This CDR3 region has 16 residues. The CDR3 is CASSLSDSSYNSPLHF. DNA for the CDR3: TGCGCCAGCAGTCTGTCTGATAGCTCCTATAATTCACCCCTCCACTTT.

This clone was seen only once. The V call is TRBV9, the J call TRBJ2-5, with 14 bases aligning to TRBD2. Germline assignment: CDR1 SGDLS and CDR2 YYNGEE. The CDR3 covers 16 residues. V lost 5 bases to trimming and J lost 2 bases; unmatched junction nucleotides: 5. The CDR3 DNA follows: TGTGCCAGCAGTCTCGGACTAGCGGGGGGACAAGAGACCCAGTACTTC. Protein sequence: CASSLGLAGGQETQYF.

The V call is TRBV5-4, the J call TRBJ1-4, with TRBD1 matching over 7 bases. The germline gives CDR1 SGHNT, CDR2 YYREEE (reference sequence). This CDR3 has 15 amino acids. J lost 5 bases, V lost 3 bases, and 7 bases had no gene match. Here the CDR3 reads CASSSRTGQNEKLFF. In DNA, the CDR3 is TGTGCCAGCAGCTCCAGGACAGGTCAAAATGAAAAACTGTTTTTT.